This entry features one T cell receptor (beta chain) sequence. The entry originates in a study of blood T cell repertoires in COVID-19. For the study at large: Italy, Spain and the United States were the sources of the convalescent and acute COVID-19 samples. Sources were T cells, B-cell-depleted T cells, or PBMCs; the material itself was cDNA or gDNA.

From germline, CDR1 is SGHNT and CDR2 YYREEE (reference sequence). CDR3 length equals 15 residues. V lost 5 bases, J lost 6 bases, and 10 bases stayed unmatched. Authors' data handling: Nucleated cell number was recorded as an estimate derived from reference gene primer amplification. TCRdb's table, derived via immunoSEQ multiplex PCR, lists solely in-frame clones and lacks some. V and J calls and clone size follow that table, whereas D and trimming were derived from the DNA. The sample lists about 110,000 clones, under 75% occurring once. The sequencing sample was made of peripheral blood. The TCR sequence derives from a man older than 75 with acute or convalescent COVID-19. J is TRBJ2-1 and V is TRBV5-4, with TRBD2 matching over 8 bases. The CDR3 DNA reads TGTGCCAGCAGACCGGGGGGGTTCCGTGGCAATGAGCAGTTCTTC. The encoded protein is CASRPGGFRGNEQFF.